A single T cell receptor (beta chain) is shown here with its context. Its matching antigen is unknown. The investigators reverse transcribed all of the isolated RNA, so they sequenced expressed TCRB transcripts. Libraries were prepared by immunoSEQ multiplex PCR; TCRdb keeps only in-frame clonotypes and omits some of them. The sample lists around 690,000 clones, roughly 12% occurring once. The data originate from a study of beta chain features in type 1 diabetes. Findings and limits, study-wide: Shorter TCRB CDR3s, moderately but significantly so, marked every one of the four CD4+ subsets in Type 1 diabetes patients.

Each sorted population was over 98% pure. Germline V gene data show CDR1 as MDHEN and CDR2 as SYDVKM. The V and J ends lost 3 bases and 2 bases respectively, with 14 bases between them. The CDR3 has 15 residues. The TCR originated in a man aged 25 to 40 with type 1 diabetes. The V gene is TRBV28, the J gene TRBJ2-7; D may match TRBD1 or TRBD2 (5 bases each). Sequenced: naive CD4+ T cells from blood. CDR3 sequence reads: CASSFLGQGAYEQYF. DNA for the CDR3: TGTGCCAGCAGTTTTCTCGGGCAGGGAGCCTACGAGCAGTACTTC.